Listed below are T cell receptor beta chains from one sample, sequenced in a study of PD-1 blockade in classical Hodgkin lymphoma. The table came from immunoSEQ multiplex PCR; TCRdb's copy has only in-frame clones and leaves some out. Among about 30,000 clones listed, approximately 93% were seen once. The sample comprised peripheral blood mononuclear cells (PBMCs). Receptors originate from a human donor with classical Hodgkin lymphoma. Each CDR3 is given without its conserved first and last residue. Fields, in order: V gene, D gene, CDR3 protein. D genes are given only for firm matches.

>TRBV11-2|.
ASSLWTQKETQY
>TRBV9|TRBD1
ASRREVQGDEQF
>TRBV28|.
ASSHPGLSSYEQY
>TRBV11-3|TRBD2
ASSSGRAGEQF
>TRBV4-1|.
ASSQDRGLLNEQF
>TRBV6-4|TRBD1
ASSTGQGNNEQF
>TRBV7-9|TRBD2
ASRRLAGGRYNEQF
>TRBV11-3|.
ASSSRSSNEQF
>TRBV19|TRBD2
ASSHDPASGRVDEQF
>TRBV7-2|TRBD1
ASSRGFGGTGVLEQY
>TRBV4-3|.
ASSQDNDWAGELF
>TRBV2|.
ASSPWGSNQPQH
>TRBV19|.
ASSPGQIWNGYT
>TRBV29-1|.
SAGRANYGYT
>TRBV29-1|TRBD2
SVRRILAGGLVEGTQY
>TRBV18|.
ASSPLDDPTGELF
>TRBV4-2|TRBD1
ASSSESGTGAEKLF
>TRBV7-9|TRBD1
ASSLGTGGGYEQY
>TRBV9|.
ASSVDLGSGEQY
>TRBV25-1|TRBD1
ASSRQGNTEAF
>TRBV28|.
ASSLLREQY
>TRBV10-2|.
ASKLDSDYEQY
>TRBV29-1|.
SASGQSGELF
>TRBV19|TRBD1
ASRSQGANTEAF